These 5 T cell receptor beta chains were all obtained from the same sample, sequenced in a study of patients and donors after allogeneic stem cell transplantation. TCRdb called the RT-PCR reads again in MiXCR, with one record for every CDR3 protein. This table has some 92,000 distinct CDR3 sequences, 45% to 50% appearing once. The sample taken for sequencing was blood, either unsorted or a sorted T cell fraction (not recorded which). These receptor sequences come from a human donor who was either an allogeneic HSCT recipient or a stem cell or donor lymphocyte infusion donor (not recorded which). It is not recorded whose cells these are; they may come from a transplant donor.

This clonotype was seen only a few times. V gene TRBV20-1 combines with J gene TRBJ1-5; TRBD1 matches 8 bases. The germline V gene encodes CDR1 DFQATT and CDR2 SNEGSKA (reference sequence). The CDR3 consists of 13 residues. V lost 3 bases and J lost 9; bases outside the gene matches: 7. CDR3 loop: CSARGQAAPPQHF. The CDR3 nucleotides read TGCAGTGCTAGGGGACAGGCCGCACCGCCCCAGCATTTT.

The CDR3 region has the DNA TGTGCCAGCACCGTAACAGGGTCCAAAGAGACCCAGTACTTC. This codes for CASTVTGSKETQYF. J is TRBJ2-5 and V is TRBV7-6; D is perhaps TRBD1 (6 bases). CDR1 and CDR2 (germline): SGHVS, FNYEAQ. The length of the CDR3 is 14 residues. V was cut by 7 bases and J by 3 bases, with 15 bases left in between.

This clonotype was detected a few times. V and J are TRBV6-2 or TRBV6-3 and TRBJ1-5; D is unresolved. CDR1 MNHEY and CDR2 SVGEGT come from the germline V gene. Between the trimmed V and J ends, which lost 7 bases and 6 bases, there was a span of 16 bases. The CDR3 runs 14 residues. CDR3 region: CASTGLVRGQPQHF. CDR3 nucleotides: TGTGCCAGCACCGGGTTGGTCCGCGGTCAGCCCCAGCATTTT.

The genes are TRBV5-1 and TRBJ1-2; a possible D gene is TRBD1 (5 bases). CDR1 SGHRS and CDR2 YFSETQ come from the germline V gene. Trimming took 4 bases from V and 4 from J, leaving 14 bases between them. This CDR3 contains 14 residues. The CDR3 region has the DNA TGCGCCAGCAGCCCAGGCGACAGCAGCTATGGCTACACCTTC. This gives the protein CASSPGDSSYGYTF. Full variable domain (outside the CDR3, taken from reference TRBV5-1 and TRBJ1-2): KAGVTQTPRYLIKTRGQQVTLSCSPISGHRSVSWYQQTPGQGLQFLFEYFSETQRNKGNFPGRFSGRQFSNSRSEMNVSTLELGDSALYLCASSPGDSSYGYTFGSGTRLTVV.

This clonotype was recorded a few times. The V and J genes are TRBV4-1 and TRBJ1-2; perhaps TRBD1 as D (5 bases). The V end lost 2 bases, the J end lost 1 base, and 11 bases lay between the germline ends. Germline CDR1 and CDR2: MGHRA and YSYEKL. The CDR3 has 15 amino acids. The CDR3 here is CASSQLLGGNYGYTF. The CDR3 nucleotides are TGCGCCAGCAGCCAATTACTGGGGGGTAACTATGGCTACACCTTC.